The 27 T cell receptor beta chains in this list originate from one sample, sequenced in a study of CD8 T cells in Susac syndrome. An input of about 0.5 to 1 ug of RNA was subjected to reverse transcription using random hexamers. One entry per CDR3 protein, called by TCRdb with MiXCR from the immunoSEQ multiplex PCR reads. The sample shows about 200,000 distinct CDR3 sequences, 85% to 95% of them seen only once. The sequenced material came from CD4+ T cells from PBMCs. The receptors were sampled from a human donor in good health.

The gene calls are TRBV2 and TRBJ1-5; D is undetermined. Germline CDR1 is SNHLY and CDR2 is FYNNEI. Deletions cut 7 bases from V and 2 bases from J, with 18 bases between. The CDR3 has 16 residues. CDR3: CASTLRRSVGNQPQHF. The DNA of the CDR3 is TGTGCCAGCACCCTACGGCGTTCAGTAGGCAATCAGCCCCAGCATTTT.

The chain joins TRBV20-1 to TRBJ2-3; D is perhaps TRBD1 (5 bases). The V gene's germline CDR1 is DFQATT and CDR2 SNEGSKA (reference sequence). The germline V and J ends were trimmed by 3 bases and 4 bases, with 11 bases remaining between them. CDR3 size: 13 residues. The DNA of the CDR3 is TGCAGTGCTAGTGGTGGGGCTCCAGATACGCAGTATTTT. Residues: CSASGGAPDTQYF.

This clonotype has a handful of counts. The CDR3 loop is CASSRGGAYEQYV. The CDR3 DNA reads TGTGCCAGCAGCCGGGGCGGGGCCTACGAGCAGTACGTC. The chain uses TRBV28 and TRBJ2-7; TRBD2 is a possible D gene (6 bases). The V and J ends lost 6 bases and 2 bases respectively, with 11 bases between them. This CDR3 has 13 amino acids. Germline values: CDR1 MDHEN, CDR2 SYDVKM.

J is TRBJ1-5 and V is TRBV6-1, with no clear D. Trimming removed 4 bases at V and 5 bases at J, with 9 bases between. The CDR3 spans 13 residues. Germline CDR1 reads MNHNS; CDR2 reads SASEGT. CDR3 bases: TGTGCCAGCAGTGCAGGAGTGGATCAGCCCCAGCATTTT. It specifies CASSAGVDQPQHF.

The gene calls are TRBV30 and TRBJ1-1; possible D gene TRBD1, 6 bases. The CDR3 is made up of 13 amino acids. V dropped 3 bases and J dropped 1 base, with 9 bases sitting between them. The germline V gene has CDR1 GTSNPN and CDR2 SVGIG (reference sequence). DNA for the CDR3: TGTGCCTGGAGGGAGGACAGGAACACTGAAGCTTTCTTT. This translates into CAWREDRNTEAFF.

This clonotype was picked up one time. The V call is TRBV6-6, the J call TRBJ2-4, with D possibly matching TRBD1 (6 bases). The CDR3 is 13 amino acids. Between the trimmed V and J ends, which lost 2 bases and 6 bases, there was a span of 8 bases. CDR1 is MNHNY and CDR2 is SVGAGI in the germline V gene (reference sequence). The CDR3 reads CASSYEGVNIQYF. The CDR3 region has the DNA TGTGCCAGCAGTTACGAGGGGGTAAACATTCAGTACTTC.

The V call is TRBV3-1, the J call TRBJ1-2, with 7 bases fitting TRBD1. With V trimmed by 4 bases and J by 8 bases, 7 bases remained unmatched. Germline V lookup: CDR1 LGHDT, CDR2 YNNKEL (reference sequence). The CDR3 is made up of 13 amino acids. The CDR3 sequence: CASSLTGIEGYTF. CDR3 DNA sequence: TGTGCCAGCAGCCTGACAGGGATTGAGGGCTACACCTTC.

The chain joins TRBV10-3 to TRBJ2-5; 7 nucleotides agree with TRBD1. There are 15 residues in the CDR3. Per the germline V gene, CDR1 is ENHRY and CDR2 is SYGVKD. V lost 7 bases to trimming and J lost 1 base; unmatched junction nucleotides: 9. This chain's CDR3 is CAIMGAGTAQETQYF. The DNA for the CDR3 is TGTGCCATCATGGGGGCAGGGACAGCCCAAGAGACCCAGTACTTC.

The chain combines TRBV4-3 with TRBJ2-1; 8 bases match TRBD1. J was trimmed by 7 bases and V by 0 bases; bases with no gene match: 5. Germline-derived CDR1 and CDR2 are LGHNA and YSLEER. The CDR3 has 15 residues. CDR3 bases: TGCGCCAGCAGCCAAGAAGACAGGGGATGGAATGAGCAGTTCTTC. Encoded protein: CASSQEDRGWNEQFF.

V gene TRBV18 combines with J gene TRBJ1-2, with no clear D. The CDR3 runs to 14 residues. Germline lookup yields CDR1 KGHSH and CDR2 LQKENI. Trimming took off 0 bases at V and 4 bases at J, with 9 bases between the two ends. The CDR3, as DNA: TGTGCCAGCTCACCACCCGCCCACTTCTATGGCTACACCTTC. It specifies CASSPPAHFYGYTF.

This clonotype appeared once. The genes are TRBV9 and TRBJ1-2, with no clear D. Germline loops: CDR1 SGDLS, CDR2 YYNGEE. Trimming left V 1 base short and J 6 bases short, with 10 bases between. The length of the CDR3 is 13 residues. CDR3 in DNA: TGTGCCAGCAGCGTACTGCCGGACCATGGCTACACCTTC. Translating gives CASSVLPDHGYTF.

V usage is TRBV28 and J usage is TRBJ2-7; no definite D call. Trimming shortened V by 7 bases and J by 4 bases, and 14 bases separated the two germline ends. CDR1 and CDR2 (germline): MDHEN, SYDVKM. This CDR3 contains 13 residues. The CDR3 sequence: CASTSAGAYEQYV. The CDR3 DNA sequence: TGTGCCAGCACCTCCGCAGGAGCATACGAGCAGTACGTC.

This sequence joins TRBV29-1 and TRBJ1-1; D gene uncertain. This CDR3 has 12 amino acids. The V end lost 3 bases, the J end lost 7 bases, and 12 bases lay between the germline ends. In germline, CDR1 is SQVTM, CDR2 ANQGSEA. The CDR3 is CSVDSWGFEAFF. The CDR3 DNA reads as TGCAGCGTTGACTCCTGGGGTTTTGAAGCTTTCTTT.

The rearrangement uses TRBV12-3 or TRBV12-4 and TRBJ2-7; 7 nucleotides line up with TRBD1. Trimming at V came to 4 bases and at J to 3 bases, leaving 0 bases not matched to a gene. The CDR3 spans 12 residues. The CDR3 loop is CASSWTGYEQYF. In DNA form, the CDR3 reads TGTGCCAGCAGTTGGACAGGCTACGAGCAGTACTTC.

The J gene is TRBJ1-2, the V gene TRBV9, with a possible D match to TRBD1 (5 bases). The CDR3 extends over 13 amino acids. Trimming pared 0 bases from V and 8 bases from J, leaving 11 bases between. Germline CDR1 reads SGDLS; CDR2 reads YYNGEE. The chain's CDR3 is CASSVGTSPGYTF. CDR3 sequence (DNA): TGTGCCAGCAGCGTAGGGACAAGCCCGGGCTACACCTTC.

The rearrangement joins TRBV5-4 to TRBJ2-7, with 8 bases that match TRBD1. The germline V gene encodes CDR1 SGHNT and CDR2 YYREEE (reference sequence). The CDR3 loop spans 17 amino acids. The J segment lost 0 bases and the V segment lost 2 bases, leaving 10 bases of the junction unmatched. The CDR3 DNA follows: TGTGCCAGCAGCTTCGGACAGGGCGTAATCAGCTCCTACGAGCAGTACGTC. This codes for CASSFGQGVISSYEQYV.

Concerning this clonotype itself: One junction end disagrees with the germline gene, perhaps due to a read error. The chain recombines TRBV7-7 with TRBJ2-3; D is uncertain. Germline CDR1 reads SSHAT; CDR2 reads FNYEAQ (reference sequence). The length of the CDR3 is 15 residues. This CDR3 reads CASSAVVEGTDTQYF. The CDR3 DNA sequence: TGTGCTAGCAGCGCCGTCGTGGAAGGCACAGATACGCAGTATTTT.

The chain couples TRBV29-1 to TRBJ1-2, with unresolved D. Germline V lookup: CDR1 SQVTM, CDR2 ANQGSEA. The CDR3 sequence is 14 residues long. V lost 4 bases to trimming and J lost 2 bases, with 14 bases between them. DNA of the CDR3: TGCAGCGTTGTAGAATCAACGGCGAACTATGGCTACACCTTC. Its protein product is CSVVESTANYGYTF.

In this sample, this clonotype turned up once. The chain uses TRBV15 and TRBJ2-3; TRBD1 is a possible D gene (5 bases). The V end was cut by 1 base, the J end by 6 bases, with 11 bases between. The CDR3 has 14 residues. The germline V gene encodes CDR1 LNHNV and CDR2 YYDKDF (reference sequence). The CDR3 bases are TGTGCCACCAGCAGAGTCGGCAGGGCGGATACGCAGTATTTT. It codes for CATSRVGRADTQYF.

The chain carries TRBV20-1 and TRBJ2-1; 10 nucleotides agree with TRBD2. There are 14 residues in the CDR3. Germline loops: CDR1 DFQATT, CDR2 SNEGSKA (reference sequence). The J segment lost 4 bases and the V segment lost 6 bases, leaving 6 bases of the junction unmatched. The CDR3 DNA reads TGCAGTGCCCCGAGGACTAGCGGTTACAATGAGCAGTTCTTC. Protein sequence: CSAPRTSGYNEQFF.

This clonotype was seen just once. This rearrangement joins TRBV29-1 to TRBJ1-2, with unresolved D. The V end was cut by 2 bases, the J end by 4 bases, with 11 bases between. CDR3 length equals 13 residues. CDR1 SQVTM and CDR2 ANQGSEA come from the germline V gene. For the CDR3, the DNA is TGCAGCGTTGAACCCCTAGCGGGCTATGGCTACACCTTC. Translated, it gives CSVEPLAGYGYTF.

The chain has TRBV27 and TRBJ2-1; 7 nucleotides match TRBD1. V lost 2 bases, J lost 5 bases, and 6 bases stayed unmatched. This CDR3 spans 15 amino acids. The germline V gene encodes CDR1 MNHEY and CDR2 SMNVEV (reference sequence). The CDR3, as DNA: TGTGCCAGCAGTTTACGACAGGGCATCAACAATGAGCAGTTCTTC. This codes for CASSLRQGINNEQFF.

The chain links TRBV20-1 to TRBJ2-7; D assignment may be TRBD1 or TRBD2 (6 bases each). This CDR3 is built from 11 residues. Per germline, CDR1 DFQATT and CDR2 SNEGSKA (reference sequence). Deletions cut 6 bases from V and 4 bases from J, with 10 bases between. CDR3 protein: CSAEGGYEQYV. The CDR3 DNA follows: TGCAGTGCCGAGGGGGGATACGAGCAGTACGTC.

This rearrangement joins TRBV28 to TRBJ1-5, with no clear D. Germline V gene sequence: CDR1 MDHEN, CDR2 SYDVKM. Trimming left V 9 bases short and J 7 bases short, with 7 bases between. CDR3 size: 10 residues. In DNA form, the CDR3 reads TGTGCCAGTAGCTGGCAGCCCCAGCATTTT. Protein product: CASSWQPQHF.

The J gene is TRBJ2-2, the V gene TRBV29-1, with D perhaps matching TRBD1 or TRBD2 (5 bases each). This CDR3 is 15 amino acids long. V was shortened by 3 bases and J by 3 bases, with 14 bases between the two germline ends. Germline V lookup: CDR1 SQVTM, CDR2 ANQGSEA. CDR3 coding DNA: TGCAGCGTTGATGCCGGGGCCGAATACACCGGGGAGCTGTTTTTT. Translating gives CSVDAGAEYTGELFF.

The chain joins TRBV20-1 to TRBJ2-3, with 12 bases matching TRBD2. Germline V gene lookup returns CDR1 DFQATT and CDR2 SNEGSKA (reference sequence). J gave up 5 bases and V 2 bases, and 2 bases lay outside the gene matches. The CDR3 sequence is 14 residues long. The CDR3 coding sequence is TGCAGTGCTAGACTAGCGGGGGGGCGAGATACGCAGTATTTT. Translating it yields CSARLAGGRDTQYF.

The rearrangement joins TRBV5-6 to TRBJ1-6; weak D call: TRBD1 (6 bases). Germline CDR1 SGHDT, CDR2 YYEEEE. The V gene lost 2 bases and the J gene lost 2 bases, with 8 bases spanning the gap. The CDR3 sequence is 15 residues long. Here the CDR3 DNA reads TGTGCCAGCAGCTTCAGGACAGCCTATAATTCACCCCTCCACTTT. Its translation: CASSFRTAYNSPLHF.